This TCR beta chain was profiled in a study of CXCR3-negative and CXCR3-positive naive CD8 T cells. Broader study findings: CXCR3-negative naive cells had less hydrophobic TRB CDR3s than did CXCR3-positive naive cells.

In preparing the TRB cDNA libraries, 5' RACE with UMI labels was used. TCRdb reprocessed the 5' RACE reads, keeping one entry per CDR3 protein, no DNA. This sample's table has fewer than 90,000 distinct CDR3 sequences. As regards this clonotype: Its antigen is undetermined.

The CDR3 is 15 amino acids. The germline V gene encodes CDR1 MDHEN and CDR2 SYDVKM. The specimen was naive CXCR3+ CD8+ T cells from blood. Subset given: CD45RO-CCR7+CD27+CD95- naive CD8+ T cells expressing CXCR3 (TNR3+). This chain joins TRBV28 and TRBJ2-6; lacking DNA, the TRBD2 call made by TCRdb goes unchecked. This TCR derives from a human donor in good health. Some clones in this sample may be carry-over from other donors' samples. This CDR3 reads CASIPAGSGANVLTF.